This T cell receptor beta chain originates from a study of T cells in Graves' hyperthyroidism and ophthalmopathy (dated by TCRdb to between 2017 and 2020). Turning to the overall study: To identify distinguishing TCR V-J signatures, a discovery cohort of around 100 patients was used, comprising approximately 40 with Graves' ophthalmopathy and approximately 57 with stable Graves' hyperthyroidism. An independent validation cohort of some 18 hyperthyroidism patients and 17 patients who later progressed to ophthalmopathy tested prospective prediction of ophthalmopathy. For training and testing, the 100 or so patients in the discovery cohort were randomly divided in a 7:3 ratio. In addition, the study compared T-cell repertoires in thyroid tissue and in blood from several Graves' hyperthyroidism patients. After sampling, hyperthyroidism patients received methimazole starting at 30 mg daily, and ophthalmopathy patients received high-dose intravenous methylprednisolone. According to the paper, TCR Vbeta CDR3 sequencing was carried out on about 140 peripheral blood samples, which came from under 50 ophthalmopathy, under 85 hyperthyroidism and some 17 progressor patients. The paper's findings and limits, for the study overall: A model built on a 13 V-J signature distinguished ophthalmopathy from stable hyperthyroidism, reaching 85% to 90% sensitivity and 81.08% specificity in cross-validation and 80%/75% in testing. During validation, the model predicted progression to ophthalmopathy a median of approximately six months ahead of onset, with roughly 65% sensitivity and roughly 75% specificity. No statistical method was used to fix the sample size in advance, and group allocation was not hidden from the investigators. Most expanded thyroid clonotypes (frequency above 0.001) were also detected in blood, a finding suggesting that blood repertoires may reflect thyroid immune responses.

At the junction V is shortened by 2 bases and J by 6 bases; bases outside the gene matches: 3. CDR1 and CDR2, looked up from the germline V gene, are SGHRS and YFSETQ. The CDR3 has 13 amino acids, counting the end cysteine and phenylalanine. Only the CDR3 DNA stays, 39 bases, in frame from base 1. Stable Graves' hyperthyroidism was defined as no progression to ophthalmopathy during 18 months of follow-up. The hyperthyroidism patients were between 18 and 65 years old and newly diagnosed, with a disease duration of less than 2 months. Patients with uncontrolled infections, other autoimmune diseases, pregnancy or lactation were excluded. Diagnoses relied on clinical symptoms, serum thyroxine and TRAb, thyroid ultrasound and orbital computed tomography. Total RNA was extracted with Trizol reagent, and quality was checked on an Agilent 2100 Bioanalyzer. TCR beta CDR3 regions were amplified from RNA transcripts. The TCR CDR3 was subjected to a first round of RT-PCR using the HTBI primer set and the Qiagen OneStep RT-PCR kit. A second multiplex PCR round built the libraries, followed by size selection and purification. Libraries were sequenced paired-end with 100 bp reads on an Illumina HiSeq2000. In the paper's pipeline: SOAPnuke was used to process the raw data, with reads discarded if the reads contained adapters or uncalled bases, had a mean Phred below 15, or lacked an exact constant-primer or identifier match. COPE v1.2.5 was used to merge high-quality paired reads, and clonotypes were defined as unique nucleotide sequences. MiTCR v1.1 was used to align the clonotypes against IMGT TRBV, TRBD and TRBJ reference segments. The analysis was restricted to V-J combinations with a frequency above 0.0001, which together covered roughly 99% of the repertoires. A TCS score was defined as the ratio between F50 (clonal expansion) and ExV (chaos), using BLOSUM62-based TCRdist between CDR3 peptides within each V-J. Welch's t-statistics and random forest reduced roughly 540 V-J features to about 12, which were used in a naive Bayes classifier (R e1071). In-frame beta chains were kept once TCRdb had trimmed the public reads at Q25 with fastp and called clones with MiXCR. When rows share a CDR3 protein, they turn into one entry using the most common DNA and genes. The V and J calls were determined by TCRdb, not by the authors. Across this sample there are some 510,000 distinct CDR3 sequences, with 40% to 55% seen only once. Clones ranked in the top ten supply approximately 8.2% of the sample.

Worth noting for this clonotype: Its antigen is unknown. Per-base qualities were not stored, and no clone one base away is much larger.

The sample taken for sequencing was peripheral blood or thyroid tissue (not recorded which). The rearrangement joined TRBV5-1 to TRBJ2-3, and 7 junctional nucleotides match TRBD2. The TCR sequence derives from a woman between 18 and 29 years old with Graves' hyperthyroidism. Donor details come from another sample of the same person, matched by shared clones. The CDR3 loop reads CASSFTSEDTQYF. DNA sequence: TGCGCCAGCAGCTTCACTAGCGAGGATACGCAGTATTTT. The CDR3, completed at both ends by the reference TRBV5-1 and TRBJ2-3 genes, gives the full variable domain KAGVTQTPRYLIKTRGQQVTLSCSPISGHRSVSWYQQTPGQGLQFLFEYFSETQRNKGNFPGRFSGRQFSNSRSEMNVSTLELGDSALYLCASSFTSEDTQYFGPGTRLTVL.